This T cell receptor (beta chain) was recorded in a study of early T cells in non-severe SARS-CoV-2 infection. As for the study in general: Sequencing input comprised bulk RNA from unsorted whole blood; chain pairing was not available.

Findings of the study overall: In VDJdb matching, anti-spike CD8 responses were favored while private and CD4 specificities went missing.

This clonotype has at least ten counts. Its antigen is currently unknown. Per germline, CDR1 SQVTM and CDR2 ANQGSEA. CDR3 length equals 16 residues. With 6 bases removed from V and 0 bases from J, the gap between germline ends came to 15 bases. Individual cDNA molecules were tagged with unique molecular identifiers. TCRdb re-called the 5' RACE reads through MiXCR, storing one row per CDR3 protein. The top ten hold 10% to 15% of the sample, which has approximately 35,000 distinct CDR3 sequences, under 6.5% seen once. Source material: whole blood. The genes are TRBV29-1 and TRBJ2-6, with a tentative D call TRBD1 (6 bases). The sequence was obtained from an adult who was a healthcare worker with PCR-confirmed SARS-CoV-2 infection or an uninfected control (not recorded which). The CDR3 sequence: CSVSRDIDSGANVLTF. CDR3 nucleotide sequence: TGCAGCGTCTCCCGGGACATAGACTCTGGGGCCAACGTCCTGACTTTC.